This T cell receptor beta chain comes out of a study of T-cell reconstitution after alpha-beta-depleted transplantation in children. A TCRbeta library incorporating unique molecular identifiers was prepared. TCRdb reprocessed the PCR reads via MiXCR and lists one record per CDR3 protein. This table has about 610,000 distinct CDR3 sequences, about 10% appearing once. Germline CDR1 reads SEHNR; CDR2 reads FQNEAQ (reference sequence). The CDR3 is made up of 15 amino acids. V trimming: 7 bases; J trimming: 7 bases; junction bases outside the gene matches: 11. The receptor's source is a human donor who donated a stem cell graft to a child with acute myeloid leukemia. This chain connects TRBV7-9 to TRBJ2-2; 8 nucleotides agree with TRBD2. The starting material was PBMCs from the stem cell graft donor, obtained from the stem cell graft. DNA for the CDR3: TGTGCCAGCAACCCACCGGGAGGGCTCGTCGGGGAGCTGTTTTTT. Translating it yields CASNPPGGLVGELFF. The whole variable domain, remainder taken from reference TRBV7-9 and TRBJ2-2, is DTGVSQNPRHKITKRGQNVTFRCDPISEHNRLYWYRQTLGQGPEFLTYFQNEAQLEKSRLLSDRFSAERPKGSFSTLEIQRTEQGDSAMYLCASNPPGGLVGELFFGEGSRLTVL.